These T cell receptor beta chains were read from a single sample in a study of T cell responses to AZD1222 COVID-19 vaccine. This table comes from immunoSEQ multiplex PCR, and its TCRdb copy is limited to in-frame clones, with some not included. The data show around 50,000 clones, around 89% seen once. This sample comprised peripheral blood, obtained 28 days after the second AZD1222 dose. The receptor set was obtained from an adult who received the AZD1222 COVID-19 vaccine. The CDR3 runs from the conserved cysteine through the conserved F or W. Size values are once, few and many counts, or a class for expanded clones, and some rows have none.

j_gene	abundance	v_gene	CDR3aa
TRBJ2-2	.	TRBV4-1	CASRTGTADTGELFF
TRBJ1-3	few	TRBV7-8	CASSSRTAPGNTIYF
TRBJ1-1	once	TRBV7-2	CASSLEAGRNTEAFF
TRBJ1-2	.	TRBV4-1	CASRGIYGYTF
TRBJ2-7	.	TRBV10-3	CAISERAPSGNEQYF
TRBJ2-6	.	TRBV9	CASSQGLSGANVLTF
TRBJ1-5	.	TRBV19	CASSTPPEGRGIRKSNQPQHF
TRBJ2-5	.	TRBV20-1	CSSLPLETQYF
TRBJ1-3	.	TRBV3-1/TRBV3-2	CASSQDANSGNTIYF
TRBJ2-7	.	TRBV11-1	CASSPSDRGTRGQYF
TRBJ1-6	few	TRBV6-4	CASSDSGRGHNSPLHF
TRBJ2-3	.	TRBV7-2	CASSFSGSTDTQYF
TRBJ1-2	.	TRBV2	CASRTRPGQGRYGYTF
TRBJ2-3	.	TRBV14	CASSWGTSGLADTQYF
TRBJ1-1	.	TRBV5-6	CASSYVDRENTEAFF
TRBJ1-3	.	TRBV19	CASTTQSIPKITIYF
TRBJ2-2	.	TRBV5-1	CASTAGQGNTGELFF
TRBJ1-2	few	TRBV12-3/TRBV12-4	CASSLDRGYGYTF
TRBJ2-7	.	TRBV6-5	CASSLAGGYEQYF
TRBJ1-5	once	TRBV4-1	CASSQDWPPTVNQPQHF
TRBJ2-7	.	TRBV5-4	CASSSVSGVEEQYF
TRBJ1-2	.	TRBV25-1	CAVRGDPRSGYTF
TRBJ1-1	.	TRBV10-3	CAISESRGNTEAFF
TRBJ2-3	.	TRBV5-4	CASSLGSTDTQYF
TRBJ1-4	.	TRBV19	CASSAPGPRNEKLFF